This entry lists 9 T cell receptor beta chains sequenced from one sample in a study of memory CD4+ T cells and cytomegalovirus serostatus. TCRdb's copy holds only in-frame clones and misses some; the assay was immunoSEQ multiplex PCR. The table includes some 40,000 clones, roughly 85% detected once. The sort gate was single viable CD3+CD4+CD8-CD45RO+ cells for memory CD4+ T cells. Sequencing was carried out using memory CD4+ T cells from blood. The receptors were gathered from an adult in good health and CMV-seropositive.

This clone was seen only a few times. V gene TRBV28 combines with J gene TRBJ1-1; the match to TRBD1 covers 7 bases. Germline V lookup: CDR1 MDHEN, CDR2 SYDVKM. The CDR3 extends over 17 amino acids. V lost 4 bases to trimming and J lost 1 base; unmatched junction nucleotides: 12. CDR3: CASSSKRQGPQNTEAFF. The CDR3 DNA is TGTGCCAGCAGTTCCAAAAGACAGGGCCCTCAGAACACTGAAGCTTTCTTT.

The V call is TRBV2, the J call TRBJ2-3; D is perhaps TRBD1 or TRBD2 (5 bases each). This CDR3 is built from 13 residues. The ends were cut back, 8 bases at V and 4 bases at J, with 13 bases in the middle. CDR1 and CDR2 (germline): SNHLY, FYNNEI. CDR3 residues: CASGARGADTQYF. CDR3 bases: TGTGCCAGCGGCGCGAGGGGTGCAGATACGCAGTATTTT. Using reference TRBV2 and TRBJ2-3 for the parts outside the CDR3, the full variable domain is EPEVTQTPSHQVTQMGQEVILRCVPISNHLYFYWYRQILGQKVEFLVSFYNNEISEKSEIFDDQFSVERPDGSNFTLKIRSTKLEDSAMYFCASGARGADTQYFGPGTRLTVL.

The chain recombines TRBV6-5 with TRBJ2-5; D uncertain. CDR1 is MNHEY, CDR2 SVGAGI, per germline. The V gene lost 6 bases and the J gene lost 3 bases, with 5 bases spanning the gap. CDR3 length: 11 residues. The CDR3 spells CASRREETQYF. The CDR3 bases are TGTGCCAGCAGAAGGGAAGAGACCCAGTACTTC.

Written as DNA, the CDR3 is TGTGCCAGCAGTGATTTTAGCGGGAACACCGGGGAGCTGTTTTTT. This sequence encodes CASSDFSGNTGELFF. V usage is TRBV2 and J usage is TRBJ2-2; D perhaps matches TRBD2 (6 bases). Trimming left V 3 bases short and J 1 base short, with 9 bases between. In germline, CDR1 is SNHLY, CDR2 FYNNEI. The CDR3 sequence is 15 residues long.

The chain uses TRBV28 and TRBJ1-5; D might be TRBD1 (5 bases). The CDR3 has 15 residues. The germline V and J ends were trimmed by 10 bases and 4 bases, with 20 bases remaining between them. The germline V gene encodes CDR1 MDHEN and CDR2 SYDVKM. Here the CDR3 DNA reads TGTGCCACCTCGTCGGGGACGATCAGGAATCAGCCCCAGCATTTT. It specifies CATSSGTIRNQPQHF.

Written as DNA, the CDR3 is TGTGCCACCCACGGTGGCGAGGAGCAGTTCTTC. Residues: CATHGGEEQFF. The chain uses TRBV19 and TRBJ2-1; D unresolved. The V gene lost 10 bases and the J gene lost 10 bases, with 14 bases spanning the gap. This CDR3 spans 11 amino acids. Germline V CDR1 and CDR2: LNHDA, SQIVND (reference sequence).

V gene TRBV4-3 combines with J gene TRBJ1-1; D not certain. The CDR3 has 13 residues. V was pared by 0 bases and J by 1 base, with 3 bases between. In germline, CDR1 is LGHNA, CDR2 YSLEER. Here the CDR3 DNA reads TGCGCCAGCAGCCAAGACTCGAACACTGAAGCTTTCTTT. It codes for CASSQDSNTEAFF.

The rearrangement links TRBV27 to TRBJ2-1; 7 nucleotides align to TRBD2. J was trimmed by 3 bases and V by 2 bases; bases with no gene match: 7. The CDR3 spans 16 residues. Per germline, CDR1 MNHEY and CDR2 SMNVEV (reference sequence). The CDR3 region is CASSLRTTSDYNEQFF. The DNA for the CDR3 is TGTGCCAGCAGTTTAAGGACCACTAGCGACTACAATGAGCAGTTCTTC.

The rearrangement links TRBV6-1 to TRBJ1-2, with a possible D match to TRBD1 (5 bases). The CDR3 runs to 14 residues. Germline values: CDR1 MNHNS, CDR2 SASEGT. V was pared by 6 bases and J by 3 bases, with 14 bases between. CDR3 sequence reads: CASSPGGNHYGYTF. The CDR3 nucleotides read TGTGCCAGCAGCCCGGGGGGTAATCACTATGGCTACACCTTC.